This T cell receptor beta chain was sequenced for a study of cytomegalovirus exposure and HLA in healthy donors. Broader study findings: Using the classifier, cytomegalovirus status was reportedly diagnosed with high specificity and sensitivity.

Points on this clone: The target antigen is unknown.

Measured with immunoSEQ multiplex PCR; TCRdb has only the in-frame clones, and not every one. The sample shows 200,000 to 300,000 clones, around 85% of them seen only once. With V trimmed by 11 bases and J by 4 bases, 8 bases remained unmatched. From germline, CDR1 is LNHDA and CDR2 SQIVND (reference sequence). This CDR3 has 13 residues. This chain joins TRBV19 and TRBJ1-1, with TRBD1 matching 9 bases. The clonotype comes from a woman in her twenties or thirties in good health and CMV-seropositive. Sequencing input: PBMCs. The CDR3 loop is CAVEGQGGTEAFF. Written as DNA, the CDR3 is TGTGCCGTCGAGGGACAGGGAGGCACTGAAGCTTTCTTT.